One T cell receptor (beta chain) is described in this entry. The target antigen is unknown. The sample originates from a study of cytomegalovirus exposure and HLA in healthy donors. This CDR3 has 12 amino acids. V lost 3 bases, J lost 4 bases, and 4 bases lay in between. Germline CDR1 is SGHKS and CDR2 is YYEKEE (reference sequence). Using immunoSEQ multiplex PCR, the repertoire was profiled, and TCRdb retains in-frame clones only, with some absent. The repertoire has 110,000 or so clones, more than 75% of them found once; the top ten carry 2.1%. The donors were members of the validation cohort, which comprised more than 90 subjects and was separate from the first cohort of 600 to 800 subjects. Study findings and constraints: Cytomegalovirus status, reportedly, was diagnosed with high specificity and sensitivity by the classifier. Overall, roughly 150 TCR beta chains were annotated as cytomegalovirus-associated.

The TCR sequence derives from a young woman in good health and CMV-seronegative. The chain recombines TRBV5-5 with TRBJ1-4, with D unresolved. Sequencing was done on a sample of PBMCs. The CDR3 sequence: CASSYNNEKLFF. CDR3 in DNA: TGTGCCAGCAGCTACAATAATGAAAAACTGTTTTTT.